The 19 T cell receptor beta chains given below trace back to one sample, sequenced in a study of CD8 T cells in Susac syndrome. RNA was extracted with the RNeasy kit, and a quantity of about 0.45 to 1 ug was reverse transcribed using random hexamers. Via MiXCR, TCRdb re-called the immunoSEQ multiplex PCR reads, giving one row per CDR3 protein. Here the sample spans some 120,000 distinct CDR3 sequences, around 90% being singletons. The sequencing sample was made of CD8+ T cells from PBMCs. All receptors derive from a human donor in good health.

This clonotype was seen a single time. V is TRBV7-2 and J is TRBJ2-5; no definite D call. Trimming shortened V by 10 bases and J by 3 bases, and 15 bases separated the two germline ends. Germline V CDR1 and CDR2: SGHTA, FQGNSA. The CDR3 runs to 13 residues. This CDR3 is CATHRWVEETQYF. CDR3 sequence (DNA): TGTGCCACCCACCGATGGGTGGAAGAGACCCAGTACTTC.

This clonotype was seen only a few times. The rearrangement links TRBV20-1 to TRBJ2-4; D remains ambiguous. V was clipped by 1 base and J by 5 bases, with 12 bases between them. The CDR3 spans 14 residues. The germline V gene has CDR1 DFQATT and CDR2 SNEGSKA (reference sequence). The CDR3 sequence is CSARADGRENIQYF. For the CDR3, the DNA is TGCAGTGCTAGAGCGGACGGACGGGAAAACATTCAGTACTTC.

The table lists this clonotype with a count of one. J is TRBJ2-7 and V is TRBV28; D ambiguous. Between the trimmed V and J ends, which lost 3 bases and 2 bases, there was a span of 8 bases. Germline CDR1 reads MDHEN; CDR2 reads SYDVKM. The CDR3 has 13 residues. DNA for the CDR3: TGTGCCAGCAGTTTTTCGATCCCCTACGAGCAGTACTTC. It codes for CASSFSIPYEQYF.

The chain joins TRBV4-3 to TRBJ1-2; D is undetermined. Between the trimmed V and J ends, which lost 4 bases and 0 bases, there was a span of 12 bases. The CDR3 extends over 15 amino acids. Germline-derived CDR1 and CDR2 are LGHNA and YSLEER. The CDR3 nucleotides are TGCGCCAGCAGCCGCGGACGGAGCACTAACTATGGCTACACCTTC. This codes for CASSRGRSTNYGYTF.

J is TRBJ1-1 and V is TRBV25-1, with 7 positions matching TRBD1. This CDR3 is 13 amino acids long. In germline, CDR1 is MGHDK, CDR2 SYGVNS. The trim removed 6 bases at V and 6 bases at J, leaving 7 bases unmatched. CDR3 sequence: CASRDRENSEAFF. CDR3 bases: TGTGCCAGCAGAGACAGGGAAAACTCTGAAGCTTTCTTT.

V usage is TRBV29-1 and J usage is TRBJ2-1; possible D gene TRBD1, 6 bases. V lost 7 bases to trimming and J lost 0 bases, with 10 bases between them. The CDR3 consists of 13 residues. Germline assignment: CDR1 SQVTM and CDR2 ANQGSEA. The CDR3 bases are TGCAGCGGTGACAGGTTCTCCTACAATGAGCAGTTCTTC. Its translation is CSGDRFSYNEQFF.

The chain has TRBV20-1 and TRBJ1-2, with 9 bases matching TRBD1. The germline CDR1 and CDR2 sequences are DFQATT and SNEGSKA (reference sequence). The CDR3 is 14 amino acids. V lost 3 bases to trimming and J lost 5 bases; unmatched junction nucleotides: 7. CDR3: CSASPRDRAYGYTF. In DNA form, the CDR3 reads TGCAGTGCTAGCCCCCGGGACAGGGCGTATGGCTACACCTTC.

The CDR3 DNA sequence: TGTGCCAGCAGTCCTGGTTTTGTGGGGTTGCGCACCGGGGAGCTGTTTTTT. It codes for CASSPGFVGLRTGELFF. The chain joins TRBV12-3 or TRBV12-4 to TRBJ2-2; no definite D call. With 5 bases removed from V and 4 bases from J, the gap between germline ends came to 20 bases. The CDR3 is 17 amino acids.

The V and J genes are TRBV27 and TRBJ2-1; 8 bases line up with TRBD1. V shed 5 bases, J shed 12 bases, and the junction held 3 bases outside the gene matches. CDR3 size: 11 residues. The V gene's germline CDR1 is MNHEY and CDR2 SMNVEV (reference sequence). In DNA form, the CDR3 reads TGTGCCAGCAGTCCCGGGACAGGGCAGTTCTTC. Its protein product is CASSPGTGQFF.

The CDR3: CATQGEGYEQFF. The CDR3 nucleotides are TGTGCCACCCAGGGGGAGGGCTATGAGCAGTTCTTC. The gene calls are TRBV24-1 and TRBJ2-1; D could derive from TRBD1 or TRBD2 (7 bases each). This CDR3 is built from 12 residues. Germline V gives CDR1 KGHDR, CDR2 SFDVKD. The V end lost 9 bases, the J end lost 8 bases, and 13 bases lay between the germline ends.

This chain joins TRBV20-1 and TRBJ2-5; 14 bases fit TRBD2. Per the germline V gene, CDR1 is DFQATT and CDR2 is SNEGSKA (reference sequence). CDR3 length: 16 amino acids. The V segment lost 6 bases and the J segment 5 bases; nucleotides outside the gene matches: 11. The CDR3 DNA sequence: TGCAGTGCAATCGATGGGACTAGCGGGAGCTATGAGACCCAGTACTTC. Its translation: CSAIDGTSGSYETQYF.

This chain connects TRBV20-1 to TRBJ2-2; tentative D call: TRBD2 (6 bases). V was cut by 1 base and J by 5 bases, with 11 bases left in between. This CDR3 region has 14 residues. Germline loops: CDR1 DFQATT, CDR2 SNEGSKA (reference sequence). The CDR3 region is CSARVGGSTGELFF. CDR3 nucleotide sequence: TGCAGTGCTAGAGTGGGGGGAAGTACCGGGGAGCTGTTTTTT.

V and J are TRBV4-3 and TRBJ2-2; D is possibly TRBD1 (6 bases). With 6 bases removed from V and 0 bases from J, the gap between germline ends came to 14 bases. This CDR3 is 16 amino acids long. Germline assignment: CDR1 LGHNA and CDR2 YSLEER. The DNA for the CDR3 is TGCGCCAGCAGTGGGACACCGAATGCGAACACCGGGGAGCTGTTTTTT. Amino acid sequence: CASSGTPNANTGELFF.

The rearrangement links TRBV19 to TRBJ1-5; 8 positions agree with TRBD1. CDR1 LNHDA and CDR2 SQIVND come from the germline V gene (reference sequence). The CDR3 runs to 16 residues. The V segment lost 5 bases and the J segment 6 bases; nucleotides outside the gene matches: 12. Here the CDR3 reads CASSPLRQGTVQPQHF. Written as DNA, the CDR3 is TGTGCCAGTAGTCCGCTGAGACAGGGGACCGTTCAGCCCCAGCATTTT.

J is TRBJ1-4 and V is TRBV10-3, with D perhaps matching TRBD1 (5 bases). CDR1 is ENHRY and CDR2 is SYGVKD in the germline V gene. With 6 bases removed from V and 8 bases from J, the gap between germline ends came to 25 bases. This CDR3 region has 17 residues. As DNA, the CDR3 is TGTGCCATCAGCCAGAGCGGGGGTCAATCCCCCAAAGAAAAACTGTTTTTT. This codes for CAISQSGGQSPKEKLFF.

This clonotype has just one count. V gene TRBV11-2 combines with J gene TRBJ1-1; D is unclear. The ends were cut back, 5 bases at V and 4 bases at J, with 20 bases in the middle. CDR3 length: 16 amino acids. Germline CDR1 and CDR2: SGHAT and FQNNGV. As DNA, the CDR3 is TGTGCCAGCAGCGTAGCTAGAGGACGGTTTGTCACTGAAGCTTTCTTT. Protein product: CASSVARGRFVTEAFF.

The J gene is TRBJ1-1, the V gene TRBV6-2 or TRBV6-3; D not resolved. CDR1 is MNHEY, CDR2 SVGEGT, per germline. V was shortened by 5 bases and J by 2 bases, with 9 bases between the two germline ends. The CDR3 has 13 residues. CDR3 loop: CASSKRINTEAFF. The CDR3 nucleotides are TGTGCCAGCAGTAAACGGATTAACACTGAAGCTTTCTTT.

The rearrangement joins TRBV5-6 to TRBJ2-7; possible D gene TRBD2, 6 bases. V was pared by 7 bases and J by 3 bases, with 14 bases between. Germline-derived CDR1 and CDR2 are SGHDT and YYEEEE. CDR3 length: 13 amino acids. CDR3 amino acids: CASETWGVYEQYF. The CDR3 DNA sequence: TGTGCCAGCGAAACCTGGGGGGTCTACGAGCAGTACTTC. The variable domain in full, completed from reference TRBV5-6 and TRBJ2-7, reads DAGVTQSPTHLIKTRGQQVTLRCSPKSGHDTVSWYQQALGQGPQFIFQYYEEEERQRGNFPDRFSGHQFPNYSSELNVNALLLGDSALYLCASETWGVYEQYFGPGTRLTVT.

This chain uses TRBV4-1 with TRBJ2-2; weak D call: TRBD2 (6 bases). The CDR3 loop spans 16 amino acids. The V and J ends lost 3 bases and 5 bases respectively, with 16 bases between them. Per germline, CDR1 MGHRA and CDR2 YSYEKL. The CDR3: CASSQRAGFETGELFF. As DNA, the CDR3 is TGCGCCAGCAGCCAGAGGGCGGGGTTCGAAACCGGGGAGCTGTTTTTT.